This is a list of T cell receptor beta chains from one sample in a study of blood T cells in healthy people across ages. TCRdb re-called the 5' RACE reads through MiXCR, storing one row per CDR3 protein. The data hold roughly 410,000 distinct CDR3 sequences, with roughly half observed a single time. Material for sequencing was blood. The source is a man between 60 and 75 years old in good health. The conserved cysteine and the conserved F or W are not part of the CDR3 here. The order of the fields is J gene, V gene, CDR3 protein.

TRBJ2-4 TRBV18 ASSPVTGRTKNIQY
TRBJ2-3 TRBV20-1 SAAHDTQY
TRBJ2-7 TRBV27 ASSRGLLAGDSYEQY
TRBJ2-5 TRBV20-1 SATLGGYQETQY
NA TRBV6-2/TRBV6-3 ASSYPAMGRGHYEQY
TRBJ1-2 TRBV5-6 ASSRSRQPDYGYT
NA TRBV20-1 SARDPRRQRAIEQY
TRBJ2-1 TRBV4-3 ASSLGLRNEQF
TRBJ2-3 TRBV7-8 ASSSTAWATQY
TRBJ2-1 TRBV12-3/TRBV12-4 ASRPTSGGPREQF
TRBJ1-5 TRBV29-1 SVRQGNNQPQH
TRBJ1-1 TRBV25-1 ASSHHRNTEAF
TRBJ2-7 TRBV21-1 ASRLPQTRITYEQY
TRBJ2-1 TRBV12-3/TRBV12-4 ASILGTSAHEQF
TRBJ2-7 TRBV6-2/TRBV6-3 ASSLTTYTEQY
TRBJ2-1 TRBV24-1 ATSGGYNEQF
TRBJ1-2 TRBV6-6 ASSRQGNDYGYT
TRBJ2-7 TRBV28 ASSLLAGGRLEQY
TRBJ2-3 TRBV29-1 SVGQAADTQY
TRBJ2-7 TRBV12-3/TRBV12-4 ASSRKQGGEQY
TRBJ2-7 TRBV30 AWTRDRAPNYEQY
TRBJ2-7 TRBV7-2 ASSTQTGIYEQY
TRBJ1-2 TRBV10-2 ASSTGTAFYGYT
TRBJ1-2 TRBV29-1 SVGENHGNYSYT
TRBJ2-4 TRBV20-1 SAPRTGKVVNIQY
TRBJ2-5 TRBV28 ANSLFKETQY
TRBJ1-1 TRBV4-3 ASSRTANTEAF
TRBJ1-3 TRBV28 ASSFPGNSGNTIY
TRBJ1-2 TRBV28 ASSLWRQGYGYT
TRBJ2-2 TRBV3-1 ASSQGLALTGELF
TRBJ1-2 TRBV6-2/TRBV6-3 ASGRTVGYT
TRBJ2-5 TRBV5-1 ASSLPSGGGETQY
NA TRBV24-1 ATSALGEGDEQY
TRBJ2-5 TRBV20-1 SARDRVKGYQETQY
TRBJ2-1 TRBV28 ASSSAGGPNEQF
TRBJ1-2 TRBV9 ASSVEPNYGYT
TRBJ2-7 TRBV2 ASSYRGLSYEQY
TRBJ2-5 TRBV20-1 SAGGLETQY
TRBJ2-5 TRBV7-9 ASSGGRVETQY
NA TRBV6-5 ASSPWSGTGGNEQY
TRBJ2-4 TRBV28 ASSGARHVAKNIQY
TRBJ2-1 TRBV20-1 SASEGAHNEQF
TRBJ1-5 TRBV24-1 ATSDPDLSQPQH
TRBJ2-3 TRBV12-3/TRBV12-4 ASSRIEGKDTQY
TRBJ2-3 TRBV6-6 ASSYSDSTDTQY
TRBJ1-2 TRBV20-1 SASKGVEGYT
TRBJ2-1 TRBV5-1 ASSLDSGRFPRGEQF
TRBJ2-3 TRBV12-3/TRBV12-4 ASSDTGTDTQY
TRBJ1-6 TRBV20-1 SALYRGHENSPLH
TRBJ2-7 TRBV6-2/TRBV6-3 ASSTPAGNYEQY
TRBJ2-5 TRBV11-3 ASSSSGSRSEQY
TRBJ2-5 TRBV4-2 ASSPSGVLRETQY
NA TRBV7-9 ASRLMSGTQY
TRBJ2-7 TRBV10-3 AISDLQGYEQY
TRBJ2-5 TRBV29-1 SVATSGRGETQY
TRBJ2-1 TRBV6-2/TRBV6-3 ASSRPGGASSYNEQF
TRBJ1-1 TRBV28 ASSLFPGTKNTEAF
TRBJ2-1 TRBV11-2 ASSFVGDEQF
TRBJ2-5 TRBV11-3 ASSLGAQETQY
TRBJ2-1 TRBV29-1 SVGGGGGLAGGYNEQF